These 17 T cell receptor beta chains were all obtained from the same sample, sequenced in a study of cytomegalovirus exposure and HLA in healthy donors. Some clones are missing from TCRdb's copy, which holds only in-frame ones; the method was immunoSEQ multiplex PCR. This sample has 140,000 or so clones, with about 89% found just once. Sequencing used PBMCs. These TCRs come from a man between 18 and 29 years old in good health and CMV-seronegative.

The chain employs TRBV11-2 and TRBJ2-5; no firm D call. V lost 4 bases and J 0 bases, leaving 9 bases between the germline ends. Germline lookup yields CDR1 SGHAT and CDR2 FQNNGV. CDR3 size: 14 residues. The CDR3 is CASSSSSYQETQYF. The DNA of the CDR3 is TGTGCCAGCAGCTCGTCCTCTTACCAAGAGACCCAGTACTTC.

The CDR3 protein is CASSTLIQGTGTDTQYF. The CDR3 DNA follows: TGCGCCAGCAGCACACTAATACAGGGGACGGGCACAGATACGCAGTATTTT. This chain links TRBV5-1 with TRBJ2-3; TRBD1 aligns across 7 bases. Germline assignment: CDR1 SGHRS and CDR2 YFSETQ. With V trimmed by 4 bases and J by 1 base, 12 bases remained unmatched. This CDR3 is built from 17 residues.

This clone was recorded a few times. The CDR3, as DNA: TGTGCCTGGAGTTTTGGAGGGGATCAGCCCCAGCATTTT. Encoded protein: CAWSFGGDQPQHF. J is TRBJ1-5 and V is TRBV30; D perhaps matches TRBD1 (5 bases). The V end was cut by 2 bases, the J end by 5 bases, with 10 bases between. The CDR3 totals 13 residues. Germline CDR1 reads GTSNPN; CDR2 reads SVGIG (reference sequence).

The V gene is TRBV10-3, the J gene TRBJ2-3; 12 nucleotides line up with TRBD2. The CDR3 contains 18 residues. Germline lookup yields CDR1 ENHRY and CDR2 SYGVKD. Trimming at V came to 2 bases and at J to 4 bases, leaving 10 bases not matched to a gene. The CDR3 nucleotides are TGTGCCATCAGTGAGCCGTTTCGGCTAGCGGGAGGGCCAGATACGCAGTATTTT. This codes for CAISEPFRLAGGPDTQYF.

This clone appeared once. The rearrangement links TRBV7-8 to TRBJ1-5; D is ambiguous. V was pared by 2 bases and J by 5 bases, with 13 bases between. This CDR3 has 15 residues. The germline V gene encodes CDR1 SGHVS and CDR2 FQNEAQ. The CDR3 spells CASSLSVVLDQPQHF. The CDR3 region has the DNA TGTGCCAGCAGCTTATCGGTGGTCCTAGATCAGCCCCAGCATTTT.

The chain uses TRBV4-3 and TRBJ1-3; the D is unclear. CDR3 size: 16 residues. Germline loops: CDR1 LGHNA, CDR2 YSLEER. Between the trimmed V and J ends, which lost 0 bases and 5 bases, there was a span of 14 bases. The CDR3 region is CASSQDWETDRNTIYF. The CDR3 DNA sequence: TGCGCCAGCAGCCAAGATTGGGAGACCGACCGAAACACCATATATTTT.

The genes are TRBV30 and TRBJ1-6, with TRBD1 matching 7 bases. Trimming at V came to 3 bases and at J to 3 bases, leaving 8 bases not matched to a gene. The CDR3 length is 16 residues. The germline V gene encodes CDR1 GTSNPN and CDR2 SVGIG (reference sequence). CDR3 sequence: CAWSPLRDSYNSPLHF. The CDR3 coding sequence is TGTGCCTGGAGCCCCCTTCGGGACAGCTATAATTCACCCCTCCACTTT.

CDR3 sequence (DNA): TGCGCCAGCAGTGAGTCGACGCCTTCGCGGGAGCTCGGGAATGAGCAGTTCTTC. Its translation is CASSESTPSRELGNEQFF. The gene calls are TRBV10-1 and TRBJ2-1; TRBD2 agrees at 7 bases. V trimming: 0 bases; J trimming: 7 bases; junction bases outside the gene matches: 15. Germline V lookup: CDR1 WNHNN, CDR2 SYGVQD (reference sequence). The CDR3 covers 18 residues.

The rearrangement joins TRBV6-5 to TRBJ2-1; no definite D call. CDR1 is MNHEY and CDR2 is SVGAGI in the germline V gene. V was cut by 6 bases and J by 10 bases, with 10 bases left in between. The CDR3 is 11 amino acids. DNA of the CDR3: TGTGCCAGCAGGAATCCTCGGGAGCAGTTCTTC. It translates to CASRNPREQFF.

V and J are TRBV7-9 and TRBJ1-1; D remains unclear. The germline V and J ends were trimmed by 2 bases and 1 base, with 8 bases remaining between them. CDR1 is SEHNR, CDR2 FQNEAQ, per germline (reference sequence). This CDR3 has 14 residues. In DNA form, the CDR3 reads TGTGCCAGCAGCTTATTTCTGAGGAACACTGAAGCTTTCTTT. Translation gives CASSLFLRNTEAFF.

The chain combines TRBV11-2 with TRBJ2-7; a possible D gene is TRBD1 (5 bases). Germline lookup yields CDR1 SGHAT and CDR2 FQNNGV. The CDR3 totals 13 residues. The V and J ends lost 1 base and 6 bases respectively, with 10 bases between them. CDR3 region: CASSLAAGIEQYV. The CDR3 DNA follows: TGTGCCAGCAGCTTAGCGGCAGGGATCGAGCAGTACGTC.

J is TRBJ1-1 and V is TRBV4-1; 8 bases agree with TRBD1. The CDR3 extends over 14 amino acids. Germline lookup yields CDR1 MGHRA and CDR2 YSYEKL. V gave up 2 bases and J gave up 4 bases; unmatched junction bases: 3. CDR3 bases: TGCGCCAGCAGCCAATACAGGGGGGCCACTGAAGCTTTCTTT. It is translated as CASSQYRGATEAFF.

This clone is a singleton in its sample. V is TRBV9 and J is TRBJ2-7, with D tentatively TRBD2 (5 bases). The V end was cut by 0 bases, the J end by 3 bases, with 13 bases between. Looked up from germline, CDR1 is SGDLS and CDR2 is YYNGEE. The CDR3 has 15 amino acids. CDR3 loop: CASSVEGGGHYEQYF. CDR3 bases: TGTGCCAGCAGCGTAGAAGGAGGTGGGCACTACGAGCAGTACTTC.

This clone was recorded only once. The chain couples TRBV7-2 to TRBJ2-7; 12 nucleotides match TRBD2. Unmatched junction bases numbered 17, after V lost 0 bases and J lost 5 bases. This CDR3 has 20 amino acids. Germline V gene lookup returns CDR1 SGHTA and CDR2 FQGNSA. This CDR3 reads CASSLALGTSGYSGDHEQYV. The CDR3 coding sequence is TGTGCCAGCAGCTTAGCCTTGGGGACTAGCGGGTACTCCGGGGACCACGAGCAGTACGTC.

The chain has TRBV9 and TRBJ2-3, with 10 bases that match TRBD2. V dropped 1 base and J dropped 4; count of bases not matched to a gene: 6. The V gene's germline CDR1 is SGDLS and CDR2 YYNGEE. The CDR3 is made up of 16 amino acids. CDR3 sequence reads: CASSVRSGGAPDTQYF. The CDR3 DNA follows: TGTGCCAGCAGCGTAAGAAGCGGGGGGGCCCCAGATACGCAGTATTTT.

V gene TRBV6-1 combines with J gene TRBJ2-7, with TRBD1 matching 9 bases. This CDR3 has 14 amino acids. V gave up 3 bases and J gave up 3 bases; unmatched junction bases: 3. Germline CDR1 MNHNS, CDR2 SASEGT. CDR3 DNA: TGTGCCAGCAGTGACTTGGACAGGGGCTACGAGCAGTACGTC. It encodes CASSDLDRGYEQYV.

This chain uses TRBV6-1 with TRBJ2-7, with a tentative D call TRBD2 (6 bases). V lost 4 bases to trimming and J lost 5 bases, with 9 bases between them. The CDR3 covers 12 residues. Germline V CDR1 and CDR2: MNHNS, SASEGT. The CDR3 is CASSGGLHEQYV. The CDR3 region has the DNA TGTGCCAGCAGTGGGGGACTCCACGAGCAGTACGTC.